This T cell receptor beta chain was identified during a study of beta chain features in type 1 diabetes. The germline gives CDR1 SEHNR, CDR2 FQNEAQ (reference sequence). The CDR3 contains 14 residues. V was clipped by 2 bases and J by 4 bases, with 12 bases between them. This clone was picked up a small number of times. What it binds is not known. Every isolated RNA sample was fully reverse transcribed, so sequencing captured expressed TCRB transcripts. Sequencing used immunoSEQ multiplex PCR; TCRdb keeps in-frame clones, though not all of them. The sample consists of 600,000 to 700,000 clones, 9.5% to 15% of them appearing once. Study-wide findings and caveats: TCRB CDR3s were moderately but significantly shorter in Type 1 diabetes patients in all four CD4+ subsets.

Central memory, naive, regulatory and stem cell-like memory CD4+ cells were sorted by CD45RO/CCR7/CD25/CD127/CD95/CD27. Sequencing was performed on naive CD4+ T cells from blood. The rearrangement links TRBV7-9 to TRBJ2-7; D gene unclear. The sequence came from a man aged 25 to 45 with type 1 diabetes. The DNA of the CDR3 is TGTGCCAGCAGCTTATTTAAAGATGGTTACGAGCAGTACTTC. This codes for CASSLFKDGYEQYF.